The clone carrying this T cell receptor (beta chain) was seen only a few times. Generated by immunoSEQ multiplex PCR, the TCRdb table keeps only in-frame clones and is missing some. The repertoire holds around 53,000 clones, 50% to 70% seen once, with around 25% in the top ten. This CDR3 spans 15 amino acids. Trimming cost V 2 bases and J 4 bases; bases outside gene matches: 7. Germline V CDR1 and CDR2: GTSNPN, SVGIG (reference sequence). The sample comes from a study of cytotoxic CD8 clonotypes in ibrutinib-treated CLL. This sample comprised PBMCs, obtained at disease progression, from a patient treated with ibrutinib. The rearrangement uses TRBV30 and TRBJ1-5, with 8 bases identical to TRBD1. This TCR came from a human donor with chronic lymphocytic leukemia. The DNA for the CDR3 is TGTGCCTGGAGTCTGAGGACAGGGCCAAATCAGCCCCAGCATTTT. This codes for CAWSLRTGPNQPQHF.